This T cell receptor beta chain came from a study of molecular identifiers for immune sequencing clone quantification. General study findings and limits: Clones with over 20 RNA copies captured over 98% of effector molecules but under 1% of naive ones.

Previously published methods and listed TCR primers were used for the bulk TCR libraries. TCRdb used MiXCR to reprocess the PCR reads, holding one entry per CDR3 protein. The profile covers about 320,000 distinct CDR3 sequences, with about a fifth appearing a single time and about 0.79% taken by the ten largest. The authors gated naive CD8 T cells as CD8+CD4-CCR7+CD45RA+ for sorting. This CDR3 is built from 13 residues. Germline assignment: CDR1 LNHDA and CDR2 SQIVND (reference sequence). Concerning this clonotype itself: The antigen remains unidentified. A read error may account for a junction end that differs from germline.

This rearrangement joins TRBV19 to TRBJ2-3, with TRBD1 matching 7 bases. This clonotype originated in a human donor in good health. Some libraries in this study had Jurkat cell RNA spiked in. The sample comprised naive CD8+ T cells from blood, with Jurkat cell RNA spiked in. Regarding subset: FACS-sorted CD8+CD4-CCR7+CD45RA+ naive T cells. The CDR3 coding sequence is TGTGCCAGTAGTAAAACAGGGGCTCATACGCGGTATTTT. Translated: CASSKTGAHTRYF.